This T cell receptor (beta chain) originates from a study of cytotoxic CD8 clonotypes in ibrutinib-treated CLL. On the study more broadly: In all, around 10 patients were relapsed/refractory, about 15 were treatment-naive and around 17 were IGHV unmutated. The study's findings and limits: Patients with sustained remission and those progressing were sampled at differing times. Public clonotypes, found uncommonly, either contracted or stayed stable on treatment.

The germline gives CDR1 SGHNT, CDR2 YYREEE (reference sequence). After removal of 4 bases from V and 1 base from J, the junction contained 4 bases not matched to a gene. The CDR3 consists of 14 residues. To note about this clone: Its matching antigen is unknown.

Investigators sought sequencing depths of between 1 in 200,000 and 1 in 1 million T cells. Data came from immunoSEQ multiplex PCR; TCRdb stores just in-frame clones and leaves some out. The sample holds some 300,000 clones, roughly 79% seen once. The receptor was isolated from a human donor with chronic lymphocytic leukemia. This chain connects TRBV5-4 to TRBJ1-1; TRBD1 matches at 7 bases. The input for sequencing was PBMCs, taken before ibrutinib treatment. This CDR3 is CASSRGQANTEAFF. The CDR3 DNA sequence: TGTGCCAGCAGCCGCGGACAGGCGAACACTGAAGCTTTCTTT.